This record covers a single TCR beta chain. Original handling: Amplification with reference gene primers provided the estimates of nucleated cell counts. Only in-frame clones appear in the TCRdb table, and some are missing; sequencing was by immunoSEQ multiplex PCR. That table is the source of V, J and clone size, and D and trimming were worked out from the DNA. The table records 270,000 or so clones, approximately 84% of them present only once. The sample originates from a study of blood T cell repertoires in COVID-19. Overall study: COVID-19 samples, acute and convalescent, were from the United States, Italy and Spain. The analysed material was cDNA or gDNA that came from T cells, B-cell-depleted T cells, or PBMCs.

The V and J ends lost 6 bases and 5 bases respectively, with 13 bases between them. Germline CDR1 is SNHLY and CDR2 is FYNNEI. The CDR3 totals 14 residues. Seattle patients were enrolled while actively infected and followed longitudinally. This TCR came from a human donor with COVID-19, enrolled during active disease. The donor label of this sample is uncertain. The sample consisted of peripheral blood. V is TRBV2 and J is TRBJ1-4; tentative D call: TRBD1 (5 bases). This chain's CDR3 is CASREGLQNEKLFF. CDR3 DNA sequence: TGTGCCAGCAGGGAGGGGTTGCAGAATGAAAAACTGTTTTTT.